Listed below are T cell receptor beta chains from one sample, sequenced in a study of blood T cell repertoires in COVID-19. Sequenced by immunoSEQ multiplex PCR; TCRdb stores in-frame clones only, minus some. Of just under 350,000 clones in the sample, roughly 86% were seen once. Sequencing was done on a sample of peripheral blood. The source is a woman in her sixties or seventies with COVID-19, enrolled during active disease. The CDR3 runs from the conserved cysteine through the conserved F or W. D genes are given only for firm matches. Not all rows give a size; the values are once, few, many and, for expanded clones, a class.

TRBJ2-7	TRBV5-6	.	.	CASSLGVGTYEQYF	TGTGCCAGCAGCTTAGGGGTAGGGACCTACGAGCAGTACTTC
TRBJ1-2	TRBV28	.	few	CASSLSEEESANYGYTF	TGTGCCAGCAGTTTATCGGAAGAGGAGTCGGCTAACTATGGCTACACCTTC
TRBJ2-7	TRBV27	.	few	CASSFNEQYF	TGTGCCAGCAGTTTCAACGAGCAGTACTTC
TRBJ1-6	TRBV2	TRBD1	.	CASSDLGQTVGSPLHF	TGTGCCAGCAGTGACCTGGGACAGACAGTAGGTTCACCCCTCCACTTT
TRBJ1-1	TRBV10-1	TRBD1	.	CASSDRQGNTEAFF	TGCGCCAGCAGTGACAGACAGGGAAACACTGAAGCTTTCTTT
TRBJ2-7	TRBV5-1	TRBD1	few	CASSLGGTGSSYEQYF	TGCGCCAGCAGCTTGGGCGGGACAGGGAGCTCCTACGAGCAGTACTTC
TRBJ2-1	TRBV10-3	TRBD1	.	CAISGDSESEQFF	TGTGCCATCAGTGGGGACAGTGAGAGTGAGCAGTTCTTC
TRBJ2-7	TRBV27	.	.	CASTGRGSSYEQYF	TGTGCCAGCACGGGGCGGGGTAGCTCCTACGAGCAGTACTTC
TRBJ1-2	TRBV6-6	.	.	CASSYMGEDYGYTF	TGTGCCAGCAGTTATATGGGGGAGGACTATGGCTACACCTTC
TRBJ2-7	TRBV9	TRBD2	.	CASSPGTSGSRSYEQYF	TGTGCCAGCAGCCCGGGGACTAGCGGGTCTCGCTCCTACGAGCAGTACTTC
TRBJ1-3	TRBV9	TRBD1	.	CASSVGMDRASGNTIYF	TGTGCCAGCAGCGTAGGAATGGACAGGGCCTCTGGAAACACCATATATTTT
TRBJ1-5	TRBV2	.	.	CASSPGRGDQPQHF	TGTGCCAGCAGTCCTGGACGGGGAGATCAGCCCCAGCATTTT